This T cell receptor beta chain appears in the sequencing data of a study of radiotherapy plus CTLA-4 blockade in lung cancer. Study context: There were objective responses in 18% of patients, and about 31% had disease control. Findings and limits, study-wide: Among reported predictors of response, early blood T cell clone dynamics with interferon-beta performed best. Subsequent to radiotherapy plus ipilimumab, tumor-derived TCR clones underwent expansion in blood.

This clone was seen just once. What it binds is unknown. Here immunoSEQ multiplex PCR was the method, and the copy in TCRdb shows in-frame clones only, minus some. The repertoire has 45,000 or so clones, roughly two thirds of them found once; the top ten carry roughly 3.5%. Patients in the study, people with chemo-refractory metastatic non-small-cell lung cancer, received focal radiation plus ipilimumab CTLA-4 blockade. The receptor comes from a human donor with non-small cell lung cancer who had a complete response to radiotherapy plus ipilimumab. The input for sequencing was peripheral blood, taken from a patient treated with radiotherapy plus ipilimumab.

This CDR3 reads CASRTRGLAGDNEQFF. CDR3 DNA sequence: TGTGCCAGCAGGACGCGGGGACTAGCCGGAGACAATGAGCAGTTCTTC. The chain links TRBV28 to TRBJ2-1; 9 positions agree with TRBD2. Per the germline V gene, CDR1 is MDHEN and CDR2 is SYDVKM. The CDR3 has 16 amino acids. With V trimmed by 6 bases and J by 5 bases, 11 bases remained unmatched.